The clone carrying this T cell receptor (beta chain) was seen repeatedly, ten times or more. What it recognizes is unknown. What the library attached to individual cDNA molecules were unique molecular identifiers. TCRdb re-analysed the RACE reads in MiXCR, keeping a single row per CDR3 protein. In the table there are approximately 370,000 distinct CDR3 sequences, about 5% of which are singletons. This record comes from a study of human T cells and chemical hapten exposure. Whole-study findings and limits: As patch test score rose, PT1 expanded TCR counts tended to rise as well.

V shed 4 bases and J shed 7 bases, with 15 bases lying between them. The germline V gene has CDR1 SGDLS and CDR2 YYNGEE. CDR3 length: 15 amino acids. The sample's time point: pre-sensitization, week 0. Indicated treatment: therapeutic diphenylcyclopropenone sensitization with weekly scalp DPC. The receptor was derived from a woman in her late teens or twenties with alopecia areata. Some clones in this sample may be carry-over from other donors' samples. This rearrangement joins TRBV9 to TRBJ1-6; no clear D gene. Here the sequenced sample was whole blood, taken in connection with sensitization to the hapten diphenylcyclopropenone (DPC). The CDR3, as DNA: TGTGCCAGCAGCCCCACCGGGGATCAGAATTCACCCCTCCACTTT. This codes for CASSPTGDQNSPLHF.